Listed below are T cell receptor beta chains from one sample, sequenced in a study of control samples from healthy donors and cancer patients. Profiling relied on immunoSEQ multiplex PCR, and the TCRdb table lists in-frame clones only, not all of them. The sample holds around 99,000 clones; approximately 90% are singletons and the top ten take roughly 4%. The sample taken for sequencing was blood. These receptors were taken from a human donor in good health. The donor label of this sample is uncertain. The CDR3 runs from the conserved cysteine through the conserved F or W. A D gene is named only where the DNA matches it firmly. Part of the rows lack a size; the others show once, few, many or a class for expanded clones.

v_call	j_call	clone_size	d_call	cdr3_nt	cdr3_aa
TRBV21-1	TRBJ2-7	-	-	TGTGCCAGCGGCTACACGATCTCCTACGAGCAGTACTTC	CASGYTISYEQYF
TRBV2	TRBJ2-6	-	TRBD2	TGTGCCAGCAGGGTCCTAGGACTAGCGGGGCCCTCTGGGGCCAACGTCCTGACTTTC	CASRVLGLAGPSGANVLTF
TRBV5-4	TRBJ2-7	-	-	TGTGCCAGCAGCCAAAGTACTAATTTCTACGAGCAGTACTTC	CASSQSTNFYEQYF
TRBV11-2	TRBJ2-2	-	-	TGTGCCAGCAGCTTGTCCCCTACTGCTGCCACCGGGGAGCTGTTTTTT	CASSLSPTAATGELFF
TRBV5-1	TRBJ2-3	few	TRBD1	TGCGCCAGCACCTCAGGACAGGGCACAGATACGCAGTATTTT	CASTSGQGTDTQYF
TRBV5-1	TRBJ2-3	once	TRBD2	TGCGCCAGCAGCACACTAGCGGGGGCCTTAACGGGGGCGAACACAGATACGCAGTATTTT	CASSTLAGALTGANTDTQYF
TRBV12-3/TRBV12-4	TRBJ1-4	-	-	TGTGCCAGCGCCCCTGGGGGGTATGAAAAACTGTTTTTT	CASAPGGYEKLFF
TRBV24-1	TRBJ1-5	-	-	TGTGCCACCAGTGACGGGGGGGTGAGCAATCAGCCCCAGCATTTT	CATSDGGVSNQPQHF
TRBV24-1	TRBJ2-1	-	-	TGTGCCACCAGTGTCCGGACGGGTGGTGGACTGGGGTACAATGAGCAGTTCTTC	CATSVRTGGGLGYNEQFF
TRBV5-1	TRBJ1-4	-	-	TGCGCCAGCAGCTTTAGCGGAAAACTGTTTTTT	CASSFSGKLFF
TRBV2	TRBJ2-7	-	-	TGTGCCAGCAGTGCGGCCTCTTCAGGCGAGCAGTACTTC	CASSAASSGEQYF
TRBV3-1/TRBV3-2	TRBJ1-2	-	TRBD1	TGTGCCAGCAGCCAAACGGACAGGACTAACTATGGCTACACCTTC	CASSQTDRTNYGYTF
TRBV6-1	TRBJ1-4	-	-	TGTGCCAGCAGTGATGTGACAGTTACTAATGAAAAACTGTTTTTT	CASSDVTVTNEKLFF
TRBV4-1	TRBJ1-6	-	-	TGCGCCAGCAGACAAGACATTCGAGGGGGATCCTCCTATAATTCACCCCTCCACTTT	CASRQDIRGGSSYNSPLHF
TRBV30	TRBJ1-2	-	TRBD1	TGTGCCTGGAGTGTAGCCCAGGGGGCTCGTGGCTACACCTTC	CAWSVAQGARGYTF
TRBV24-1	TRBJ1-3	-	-	TGTGCCACCAGTGAGTCCGGAAACACCATATATTTT	CATSESGNTIYF
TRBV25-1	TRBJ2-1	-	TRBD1	TGTGCCAGCAGTGAATTCTCGTCCGGGACAGAAGCTTCCGAGCAGTTCTTC	CASSEFSSGTEASEQFF
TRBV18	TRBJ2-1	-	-	TGTGCCAGCTTACCGGGGGGCGGCTACAATGAGCAGTTCTTC	CASLPGGGYNEQFF
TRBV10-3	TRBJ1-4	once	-	TGTGCCATCAGTGAGTCCCGCGGGGCTGGGGAAAAACTGTTTTTT	CAISESRGAGEKLFF
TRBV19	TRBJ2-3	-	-	TGTGCCAGTAGTATACAGGTACGGGATACGCAGTATTTT	CASSIQVRDTQYF
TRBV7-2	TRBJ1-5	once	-	TGTGCCAGCAGCTTAGCGAGGGACTTCAATCAGCCCCAGCATTTT	CASSLARDFNQPQHF
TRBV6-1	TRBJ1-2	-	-	TGTGCCAGCAGTGAAGTTCATGGACGAAACTATGGCTACACCTTC	CASSEVHGRNYGYTF
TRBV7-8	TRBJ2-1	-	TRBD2	TGTGCCAGCAGCTCCCAGCGGGGGCGGTACAATGAGCAGTTCTTC	CASSSQRGRYNEQFF
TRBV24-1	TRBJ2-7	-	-	TGTGCCACCAGTGATTTACAAAATGGCGAGCAGTACTTC	CATSDLQNGEQYF
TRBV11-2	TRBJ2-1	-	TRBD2	TGTGCCAGCAGCTTAAACCCTAGCGGGGGGTTGAATGAGCAGTTCTTC	CASSLNPSGGLNEQFF
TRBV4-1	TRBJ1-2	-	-	TGCGCCAGCAGCCTCCAGGCATCTAACTATGGCTACACCTTC	CASSLQASNYGYTF
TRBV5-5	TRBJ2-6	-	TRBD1	TGTGCCAGCAGCCCCGGACAGGGGTACTCTGGGGCCAACGTCCTGACTTTC	CASSPGQGYSGANVLTF
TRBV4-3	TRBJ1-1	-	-	TGCGCCAGCAGCCAAGAGTGGGGAAGCACTGAAGCTTTCTTT	CASSQEWGSTEAFF
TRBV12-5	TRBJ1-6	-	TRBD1	TGTGCTAGTGGCCGGAGACAGGGGGCGGTTTCACCCCTCCACTTT	CASGRRQGAVSPLHF
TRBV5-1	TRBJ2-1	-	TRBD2	TGCGCCAGCAGCGTTGGACTAGCGGTCTCCCCCCGATTGGAGCAGTTCTTC	CASSVGLAVSPRLEQFF
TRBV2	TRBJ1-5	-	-	TGTGCCAGCAGTCCCAGGGTCAATCAGCCCCAGCATTTT	CASSPRVNQPQHF
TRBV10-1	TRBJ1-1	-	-	TGCGCCAGCAGTGAGCGGTCTATGAACACTGAAGCTTTCTTT	CASSERSMNTEAFF
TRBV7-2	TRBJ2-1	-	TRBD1	TGTGCCAGCAGCTTAGAGAGGGGACAGAATTTCCCCTACAATGAGCAGTTCTTC	CASSLERGQNFPYNEQFF
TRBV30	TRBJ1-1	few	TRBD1	TGTGCCTGGGAAGATCGGACAGGTAAAGCTTTCTTT	CAWEDRTGKAFF
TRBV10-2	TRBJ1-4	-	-	TGCGCCAGCAGTGAGTCCCGCGTAAATGAAAAACTGTTTTTT	CASSESRVNEKLFF
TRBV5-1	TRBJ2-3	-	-	TGCGCCAGCAGCTTGGCGACTAGCACAGATACGCAGTATTTT	CASSLATSTDTQYF
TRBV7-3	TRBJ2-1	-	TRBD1	TGTGCCAGCAGCTTAGACAGGGTAAATGAGCAGTTCTTC	CASSLDRVNEQFF
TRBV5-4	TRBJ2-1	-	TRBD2	TGTGCCAGCAGCTTGGCCAGCGGGGCCCGGAATGAGCAGTTCTTC	CASSLASGARNEQFF
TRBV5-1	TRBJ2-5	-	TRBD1	TGCGCCAGCAGCTTGGGCCCCGGGACAGAAGAGACCCAGTACTTC	CASSLGPGTEETQYF
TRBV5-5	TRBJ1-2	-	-	TGTGCCAGCAGCCCGGACATTAACTATGGCTACACCTTC	CASSPDINYGYTF
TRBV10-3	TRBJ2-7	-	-	TGTGCCATCAGTGACGGGGATTACTACGAGCAGTACTTC	CAISDGDYYEQYF
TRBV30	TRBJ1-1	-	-	TGTGCCTGGAGTCCAACCTTTGGGTCCGAACAGAACACTGAAGCTTTCTTT	CAWSPTFGSEQNTEAFF